This T cell receptor beta chain comes out of a study of neoadjuvant anti-PD-1 for oral cavity cancer. For the study at large: Patients without progression received a fourth nivolumab dose around day 43, then surgical resection on days 50-56.

The time point here: after neoadjuvant nivolumab, at surgical resection. Patients were newly diagnosed with stage II-IVA oral cavity squamous cell carcinoma without prior systemic or radiation treatment. Notes on this clone: The antigen is unknown.

Germline V gives CDR1 SQVTM, CDR2 ANQGSEA. The CDR3 runs 19 residues. V gave up 4 bases and J gave up 5 bases; unmatched junction bases: 20. General study findings and limits: After neoadjuvant nivolumab, PBMC T cell clonality was significantly higher in non-responders than responders.

PBMC libraries mostly used around 500 ng of input genomic DNA, with six replicates per sample. The data were produced by immunoSEQ multiplex PCR, yet TCRdb's version contains in-frame clones alone and is incomplete. The sample consists of more than 10,000 clones, about 64% of them appearing once. The sequencing used PBMCs, collected after nivolumab (anti-PD-1) treatment. The clonotype originates from a person aged 40 to 85 with oral cavity squamous cell carcinoma. The rearrangement links TRBV29-1 to TRBJ2-2, with TRBD2 matching over 9 bases. The CDR3 spells CSVAPPRGRAGGGTGELFF. The CDR3 DNA reads TGCAGCGTTGCGCCCCCCCGGGGGAGAGCGGGAGGCGGAACCGGGGAGCTGTTTTTT.